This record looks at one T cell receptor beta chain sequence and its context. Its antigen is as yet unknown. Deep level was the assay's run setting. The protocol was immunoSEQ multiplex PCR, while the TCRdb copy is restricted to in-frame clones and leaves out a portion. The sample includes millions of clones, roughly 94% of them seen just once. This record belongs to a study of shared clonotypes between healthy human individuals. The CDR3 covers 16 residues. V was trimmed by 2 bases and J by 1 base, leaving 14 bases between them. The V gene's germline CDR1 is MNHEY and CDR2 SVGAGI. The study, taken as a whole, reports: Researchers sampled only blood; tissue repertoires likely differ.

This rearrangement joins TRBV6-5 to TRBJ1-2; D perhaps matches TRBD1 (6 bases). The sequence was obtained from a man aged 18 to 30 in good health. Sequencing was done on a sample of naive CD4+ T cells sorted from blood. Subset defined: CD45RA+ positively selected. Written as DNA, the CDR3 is TGTGCCAGCAGTTACCAGGGGCGCATCGATAACTATGGCTACACCTTC. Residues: CASSYQGRIDNYGYTF.